The 16 T cell receptor beta chains listed next were all sequenced from one sample in a study of blood T cell repertoires in COVID-19. The data were produced by immunoSEQ multiplex PCR, yet TCRdb's version contains in-frame clones alone and is incomplete. Seen here are some 120,000 clones, about 92% observed once, and the top ten hold about 4.5%. The sample comprised peripheral blood. The receptors were sampled from a man aged 55 to 70 with COVID-19, enrolled during active disease.

CDR3 sequence: CASSPSGGGGELFF. CDR3 coding DNA: TGTGCCAGCAGCCCTAGCGGAGGGGGAGGGGAGCTGTTTTTT. The gene calls are TRBV7-8 and TRBJ2-2, with a weak D call TRBD2 (7 bases). This CDR3 has 14 amino acids. Germline CDR1 is SGHVS and CDR2 is FQNEAQ. Trimming left V 5 bases short and J 8 bases short, with 15 bases between.

This clone was seen only once. The DNA for the CDR3 is TGTGCCAGCTCCCTTCGGGAGTTTCACAATGAGCAGTTCTTC. It codes for CASSLREFHNEQFF. The chain recombines TRBV18 with TRBJ2-1; maybe TRBD2 (6 bases). With 6 bases removed from V and 5 bases from J, the gap between germline ends came to 14 bases. The CDR3 runs 14 residues. Germline V CDR1 and CDR2: KGHSH, LQKENI. The full variable domain, in which reference TRBV18 and TRBJ2-1 provide the parts outside the CDR3, is NAGVMQNPRHLVRRRGQEARLRCSPMKGHSHVYWYRQLPEEGLKFMVYLQKENIIDESGMPKERFSAEFPKEGPSILRIQQVVRGDSAAYFCASSLREFHNEQFFGPGTRLTVL.

V and J are TRBV19 and TRBJ2-7, with D maybe TRBD2 (6 bases). The germline V gene encodes CDR1 LNHDA and CDR2 SQIVND (reference sequence). This CDR3 has 14 amino acids. Trimming stripped 0 bases from V and 7 bases from J, with 13 bases between. The CDR3 DNA sequence: TGTGCCAGTAGTATAGATCCCGCCGCGGGGGAGCAGTACTTC. It translates to CASSIDPAAGEQYF.

The gene calls are TRBV3-1 (or the pseudogene TRBV3-2) and TRBJ1-2; TRBD1 agrees at 9 bases. CDR3 size: 15 residues. Germline CDR1 and CDR2: LGHDT and YNNKEL (reference sequence). After removal of 1 base from V and 8 bases from J, the junction contained 8 bases not matched to a gene. CDR3 sequence reads: CASSQAYRTGDGYTF. CDR3 DNA: TGTGCCAGCAGCCAAGCGTACAGGACAGGGGACGGCTACACCTTC.

The chain carries TRBV7-9 and TRBJ1-3; the D is unclear. CDR1 SEHNR and CDR2 FQNEAQ come from the germline V gene (reference sequence). There are 17 residues in the CDR3. Trimming left V 5 bases short and J 8 bases short, with 25 bases between. This CDR3 is CASSAREEEGDPYTIYF. The CDR3 DNA follows: TGTGCCAGCAGCGCGCGAGAGGAAGAGGGAGACCCTTACACCATATATTTT.

The CDR3 DNA follows: TGTGCCAGCAGCTACCCAGCGGGGAATGAGCAGTTCTTC. Amino acid sequence: CASSYPAGNEQFF. The rearrangement uses TRBV6-1 and TRBJ2-1, with 7 bases fitting TRBD2. Germline-derived CDR1 and CDR2 are MNHNS and SASEGT. This CDR3 region has 13 residues. With V trimmed by 6 bases and J by 7 bases, 6 bases remained unmatched.

This clone was seen ten or more times. The chain has TRBV27 and TRBJ1-1; no definite D call. This CDR3 is 14 amino acids long. Germline CDR1 is MNHEY and CDR2 is SMNVEV (reference sequence). With 1 base removed from V and 6 bases from J, the gap between germline ends came to 12 bases. In DNA form, the CDR3 reads TGTGCCAGCAGTTTATTTCCCAGGATCCCTGAAGCTTTCTTT. As protein: CASSLFPRIPEAFF.

This clone was found once. The chain recombines TRBV19 with TRBJ2-7; weak D call: TRBD2 (5 bases). Looked up from germline, CDR1 is LNHDA and CDR2 is SQIVND (reference sequence). Trimming removed 7 bases from V and 3 bases from J, with 19 bases in between. The CDR3 contains 15 residues. CDR3 sequence: CASITPGMGIYEQYF. The CDR3 DNA reads as TGTGCCAGTATTACCCCCGGGATGGGGATCTACGAGCAGTACTTC. Filled out from reference TRBV19 and TRBJ2-7, the complete variable domain reads DGGITQSPKYLFRKEGQNVTLSCEQNLNHDAMYWYRQDPGQGLRLIYYSQIVNDFQKGDIAEGYSVSREKKESFPLTVTSAQKNPTAFYLCASITPGMGIYEQYFGPGTRLTVT.

The CDR3 region is CASSSGSYGYTF. The CDR3 DNA sequence: TGTGCCAGCAGTTCCGGGTCCTATGGCTACACCTTC. This chain links TRBV6-5 with TRBJ1-2; D is unresolved. This CDR3 contains 12 residues. CDR1 is MNHEY and CDR2 is SVGAGI in the germline V gene. With 4 bases removed from V and 4 bases from J, the gap between germline ends came to 7 bases.

The CDR3 sequence is CASTVKQAAEQYF. The CDR3 nucleotides are TGTGCCAGCACGGTAAAGCAAGCGGCCGAGCAGTACTTC. The chain is built from TRBV2 and TRBJ2-7; tentatively, D is TRBD2 (5 bases). Germline V gene data show CDR1 as SNHLY and CDR2 as FYNNEI. The CDR3 runs to 13 residues. V was cut by 7 bases and J by 6 bases, with 16 bases left in between. The complete variable domain, with remaining parts taken from reference TRBV2 and TRBJ2-7, reads EPEVTQTPSHQVTQMGQEVILRCVPISNHLYFYWYRQILGQKVEFLVSFYNNEISEKSEIFDDQFSVERPDGSNFTLKIRSTKLEDSAMYFCASTVKQAAEQYFGPGTRLTVT.

This chain connects TRBV6-5 to TRBJ1-1; no reliable D call. CDR3 length equals 12 residues. V gave up 0 bases and J gave up 7 bases, with 6 bases separating them. The germline V gene has CDR1 MNHEY and CDR2 SVGAGI. The CDR3 bases are TGTGCCAGCAGTTACTCGGAGGGTGAAGCTTTCTTT. Amino acids: CASSYSEGEAFF.

The V and J genes are TRBV10-2 and TRBJ1-4, with 10 bases lining up with TRBD1. CDR1 is WSHSY and CDR2 is SAAADI in the germline V gene. Trimming took 4 bases from V and 8 from J; bases not matched to a gene: 1. CDR3 length: 13 amino acids. In DNA form, the CDR3 reads TGCGCCAGCAGTGTGGGACAGGGGGAAAAACTGTTTTTT. As protein: CASSVGQGEKLFF.

The chain recombines TRBV27 with TRBJ1-1; 8 bases agree with TRBD1. The V and J ends lost 3 bases and 3 bases, in that order; junction bases with no gene match: 3. The germline V gene encodes CDR1 MNHEY and CDR2 SMNVEV (reference sequence). CDR3 length equals 14 residues. CDR3 amino acids: CASSLTGAYTEAFF. The CDR3 DNA reads TGTGCCAGCAGTTTGACAGGGGCGTACACTGAAGCTTTCTTT.

The chain has TRBV10-3 and TRBJ1-1; no clear D gene. Germline values: CDR1 ENHRY, CDR2 SYGVKD. The CDR3 has 14 residues. The V end was cut by 4 bases, the J end by 2 bases, with 11 bases between. CDR3: CAISVREGNTEAFF. CDR3 sequence (DNA): TGTGCCATCAGTGTGAGGGAGGGAAACACTGAAGCTTTCTTT.

This sequence joins TRBV4-3 and TRBJ2-1, with TRBD2 matching over 8 bases. The J segment lost 8 bases and the V segment lost 4 bases, leaving 4 bases of the junction unmatched. Looked up from germline, CDR1 is LGHNA and CDR2 is YSLEER. This CDR3 contains 13 residues. The CDR3 sequence: CASSPTSADEQFF. CDR3 bases: TGCGCCAGCAGCCCGACTAGCGCCGATGAGCAGTTCTTC.

The V gene is TRBV3-1 (or the pseudogene TRBV3-2), the J gene TRBJ2-7, with D tentatively TRBD1 (6 bases). This CDR3 contains 14 residues. V lost 2 bases and J lost 6, with 14 bases in between. The germline V gene has CDR1 LGHDT and CDR2 YNNKEL (reference sequence). CDR3 sequence (DNA): TGTGCCAGCAGCCAAACAGGGCTCGCCATCGAGCAGTACTTC. This translates into CASSQTGLAIEQYF.